The 2 T cell receptor beta chains presented below share a single source sample, sequenced in a study of metastatic and nonmetastatic thyroid tumors. Thyroid surgery was preceded by no treatment in any patient. TCRdb reprocessed the PCR reads using MiXCR. The data show 30,000 to 35,000 clones, about 29% seen once. The sequenced material came from blood. The receptor set was obtained from a female donor with papillary thyroid cancer or a benign thyroid nodule (not recorded which). Some clones in this sample may be carry-over from other donors' samples.

This clone is medium-sized (0.01 to 0.1%). The V call is TRBV4-1, the J call TRBJ2-2; D is unclear. Trimming stripped 5 bases from V and 3 bases from J, with 4 bases between. Germline V CDR1 and CDR2: MGHRA, YSYEKL. This CDR3 is built from 12 residues. The CDR3 nucleotides read TGCGCCAGCAGCACCCACACCGGGGAGCTGTTTTTT. This translates into CASSTHTGELFF.

The chain uses TRBV4-1 and TRBJ2-1; D possibly uses TRBD1 or TRBD2 (5 bases each). Germline V gene sequence: CDR1 MGHRA, CDR2 YSYEKL. The CDR3 is 16 residues long. V lost 0 bases to trimming and J lost 2 bases, with 11 bases between them. In DNA form, the CDR3 reads TGCGCCAGCAGCCAAGAAGGAGGCAGGGCCTACAATGAGCAGTTCTTC. It encodes CASSQEGGRAYNEQFF.